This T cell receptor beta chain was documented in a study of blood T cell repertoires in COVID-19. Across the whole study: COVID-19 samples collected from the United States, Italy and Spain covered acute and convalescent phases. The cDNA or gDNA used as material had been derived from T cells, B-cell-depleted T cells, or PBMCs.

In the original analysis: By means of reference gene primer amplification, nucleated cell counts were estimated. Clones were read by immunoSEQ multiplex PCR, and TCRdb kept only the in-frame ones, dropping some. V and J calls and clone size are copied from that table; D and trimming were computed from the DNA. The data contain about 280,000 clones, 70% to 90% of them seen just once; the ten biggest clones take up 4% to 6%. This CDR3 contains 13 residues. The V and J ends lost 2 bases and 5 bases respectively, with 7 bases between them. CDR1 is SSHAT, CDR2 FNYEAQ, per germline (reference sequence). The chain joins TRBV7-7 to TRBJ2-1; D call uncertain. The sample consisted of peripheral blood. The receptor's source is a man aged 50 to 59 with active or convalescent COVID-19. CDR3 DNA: TGTGCCAGCAGCTTATCAGCGAACAATGAGCAGTTCTTC. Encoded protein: CASSLSANNEQFF.